This passage covers 22 T cell receptor beta chains from one sample sequenced in a study of blood T cell repertoires in COVID-19. The data were produced by immunoSEQ multiplex PCR, yet TCRdb's version contains in-frame clones alone and is incomplete. The table lists about 250,000 clones, around 87% of them singletons. The sample taken for sequencing was PBMCs or T cells enriched from blood (not recorded which). Receptors originate from a woman in her late teens or twenties who had recovered from COVID-19.

The V gene is TRBV9, the J gene TRBJ1-2; 9 bases agree with TRBD1. This CDR3 is 14 amino acids long. The J segment lost 7 bases and the V segment lost 4 bases, leaving 8 bases of the junction unmatched. Per the germline V gene, CDR1 is SGDLS and CDR2 is YYNGEE. The CDR3: CASSLRQGEVGYTF. CDR3 sequence (DNA): TGTGCCAGCAGCCTTCGACAGGGGGAGGTTGGCTACACCTTC. Together with reference TRBV9 and TRBJ1-2, the CDR3 gives the full variable domain: DSGVTQTPKHLITATGQRVTLRCSPRSGDLSVYWYQQSLDQGLQFLIQYYNGEERAKGNILERFSAQQFPDLHSELNLSSLELGDSALYFCASSLRQGEVGYTFGSGTRLTVV.

The rearrangement uses TRBV5-5 and TRBJ2-3, with TRBD2 matching 8 bases. Germline V gives CDR1 SGHKS, CDR2 YYEKEE (reference sequence). This CDR3 comprises 17 residues. Trimming took 4 bases from V and 1 from J; bases not matched to a gene: 11. As DNA, the CDR3 is TGTGCCAGCAGCGGTTTATGGGAGCGGGGGCGCACAGATACGCAGTATTTT. Translating it yields CASSGLWERGRTDTQYF.

This chain links TRBV7-9 with TRBJ1-1; TRBD1 might be the D (5 bases). CDR1 and CDR2 from the germline V gene are SEHNR and FQNEAQ (reference sequence). This CDR3 has 12 amino acids. V shed 2 bases and J shed 6 bases, with 7 bases lying between them. Here the CDR3 DNA reads TGTGCCAGCAGCTTACAGGGTTCTGAAGCTTTCTTT. Amino acid sequence: CASSLQGSEAFF. The variable domain in full, completed from reference TRBV7-9 and TRBJ1-1, reads DTGVSQNPRHKITKRGQNVTFRCDPISEHNRLYWYRQTLGQGPEFLTYFQNEAQLEKSRLLSDRFSAERPKGSFSTLEIQRTEQGDSAMYLCASSLQGSEAFFGQGTRLTVV.

V is TRBV10-1 and J is TRBJ2-7; no definite D call. V dropped 3 bases and J dropped 5 bases, with 11 bases sitting between them. The CDR3 consists of 13 residues. Germline-derived CDR1 and CDR2 are WNHNN and SYGVQD (reference sequence). In DNA form, the CDR3 reads TGCGCCAGCAGTGATTCCGACTGGGACGAGCAGTACTTC. Amino acids: CASSDSDWDEQYF.

The chain uses TRBV5-1 and TRBJ1-2; tentative D call: TRBD1 (5 bases). The ends were cut back, 4 bases at V and 5 bases at J, with 12 bases in the middle. Germline assignment: CDR1 SGHRS and CDR2 YFSETQ. This CDR3 has 13 residues. The CDR3 DNA reads TGCGCCAGCAGCCCCGGAGGGGAGTATGGCTACACCTTC. Its protein product is CASSPGGEYGYTF.

This clone was picked up a small number of times. The chain carries TRBV11-3 and TRBJ1-1; D uncertain. The CDR3 is made up of 16 amino acids. Trimming pared 1 base from V and 4 bases from J, leaving 16 bases between. The germline V gene encodes CDR1 SGHNT and CDR2 YENEEA. CDR3 sequence: CASSLGGDRSGTEAFF. The CDR3 bases are TGTGCCAGCAGCTTAGGAGGAGACCGGAGCGGCACTGAAGCTTTCTTT.

This clone has just one count. The genes are TRBV2 and TRBJ1-1; D gene ambiguous. From germline, CDR1 is SNHLY and CDR2 FYNNEI. The CDR3 runs to 13 residues. The V and J ends lost 8 bases and 1 base respectively, with 11 bases between them. CDR3 in DNA: TGTGCCAGCTTCCGGGAGGAGAACACTGAAGCTTTCTTT. Translated, it gives CASFREENTEAFF.

The rearrangement joins TRBV5-1 to TRBJ2-2, with 7 positions matching TRBD2. Trimming removed 4 bases from V and 6 bases from J; junction bases left unmatched: 6. Germline CDR1 reads SGHRS; CDR2 reads YFSETQ. There are 14 residues in the CDR3. The CDR3 region is CASSPLTSSGELFF. DNA of the CDR3: TGCGCCAGCAGCCCCTTGACTAGCTCCGGGGAGCTGTTTTTT.

The V and J genes are TRBV5-4 and TRBJ2-7, with TRBD1 matching 7 bases. The CDR3 length is 14 residues. V lost 4 bases to trimming and J lost 1 base; unmatched junction nucleotides: 5. CDR1 and CDR2 (germline): SGHNT, YYREEE (reference sequence). The CDR3 nucleotides read TGTGCCAGCAGCCCGAGACAGGGTTCCTACGAGCAGTACTTC. Its protein is CASSPRQGSYEQYF.

The chain uses TRBV5-1 and TRBJ2-3, with unresolved D. The CDR3 is 15 amino acids. Germline values: CDR1 SGHRS, CDR2 YFSETQ. Trimming left V 1 base short and J 1 base short, with 10 bases between. CDR3 loop: CASSLSSLRTDTQYF. In DNA form, the CDR3 reads TGCGCCAGCAGCTTGTCGAGTCTGCGCACAGATACGCAGTATTTT.

This chain uses TRBV11-2 with TRBJ2-1; 8 bases are shared with TRBD1. The CDR3 consists of 17 residues. The V and J ends lost 5 bases and 5 bases, in that order; junction bases with no gene match: 14. Germline values: CDR1 SGHAT, CDR2 FQNNGV. CDR3 region: CASSLVFPRGHHNEQFF. CDR3 DNA sequence: TGTGCCAGCAGCCTAGTATTTCCCAGGGGGCACCACAATGAGCAGTTCTTC. The full variable domain, in which reference TRBV11-2 and TRBJ2-1 provide the parts outside the CDR3, is EAGVAQSPRYKIIEKRQSVAFWCNPISGHATLYWYQQILGQGPKLLIQFQNNGVVDDSQLPKDRFSAERLKGVDSTLKIQPAKLEDSAVYLCASSLVFPRGHHNEQFFGPGTRLTVL.

This clone was counted a few times. The chain is built from TRBV5-4 and TRBJ2-7; 7 bases fit TRBD1. The CDR3 has 15 amino acids. CDR1 SGHNT and CDR2 YYREEE come from the germline V gene (reference sequence). After removal of 0 bases from V and 2 bases from J, the junction contained 5 bases not matched to a gene. The CDR3, as DNA: TGTGCCAGCAGCTTGGAGCGGACAGGCCCCTACGAGCAGTACTTC. Amino acid sequence: CASSLERTGPYEQYF. Combining the CDR3 with reference TRBV5-4 and TRBJ2-7 gives the whole variable domain ETGVTQSPTHLIKTRGQQVTLRCSSQSGHNTVSWYQQALGQGPQFIFQYYREEENGRGNFPPRFSGLQFPNYSSELNVNALELDDSALYLCASSLERTGPYEQYFGPGTRLTVT.

The J gene is TRBJ1-1, the V gene TRBV11-3, with D possibly matching TRBD1 (5 bases). Germline-derived CDR1 and CDR2 are SGHNT and YENEEA. V gave up 4 bases and J gave up 9 bases, with 9 bases separating them. This CDR3 comprises 11 residues. The chain's CDR3 is CASSSGGKAFF. The CDR3, as DNA: TGTGCCAGCAGCTCCGGGGGAAAAGCTTTCTTT. Together with reference TRBV11-3 and TRBJ1-1, the CDR3 gives the full variable domain: EAGVVQSPRYKIIEKKQPVAFWCNPISGHNTLYWYLQNLGQGPELLIRYENEEAVDDSQLPKDRFSAERLKGVDSTLKIQPAELGDSAVYLCASSSGGKAFFGQGTRLTVV.

The chain has TRBV5-1 and TRBJ2-3, with TRBD2 matching over 9 bases. The CDR3 sequence is 16 residues long. Germline lookup yields CDR1 SGHRS and CDR2 YFSETQ. With 4 bases clipped from V and 6 bases from J, the junction kept 12 bases outside the gene matches. The CDR3 sequence: CASSPGLSGGTDTQYF. The CDR3 DNA reads TGCGCCAGCAGCCCTGGGCTGAGCGGGGGGACTGATACGCAGTATTTT.

The rearrangement uses TRBV28 and TRBJ1-6; D not certain. Germline CDR1 reads MDHEN; CDR2 reads SYDVKM. Trimming took off 3 bases at V and 7 bases at J, with 31 bases between the two ends. The CDR3 is made up of 21 amino acids. The CDR3 bases are TGTGCCAGCAGTTTCCCAAAAACTGTACCGAATAAGAGGTATGGGAATTCACCCCTCCACTTT. It yields the protein CASSFPKTVPNKRYGNSPLHF.

This chain joins TRBV7-8 and TRBJ2-7; 8 nucleotides align to TRBD1. CDR1 is SGHVS and CDR2 is FQNEAQ in the germline V gene. The ends lost 4 bases at V and 2 bases at J; junction bases unmatched: 4. This CDR3 has 14 amino acids. CDR3 sequence reads: CASSSQGVAYEQYF. For the CDR3, the DNA is TGTGCCAGCAGCTCACAGGGGGTCGCCTACGAGCAGTACTTC.

J is TRBJ1-2 and V is TRBV5-1, with D possibly being TRBD1 (5 bases). Trimming stripped 1 base from V and 7 bases from J, with 23 bases between. The germline gives CDR1 SGHRS, CDR2 YFSETQ. This CDR3 region has 17 residues. CDR3 nucleotides: TGCGCCAGCAGCTTGTCGTCAGGGAATCAATTTAGTGGTGGCTACACCTTC. Protein: CASSLSSGNQFSGGYTF.

This sequence joins TRBV18 and TRBJ2-1; TRBD2 aligns across 9 bases. CDR1 and CDR2 from the germline V gene are KGHSH and LQKENI. The CDR3 length is 16 residues. J lost 2 bases, V lost 3 bases, and 5 bases had no gene match. The CDR3 nucleotides read TGTGCCAGCTCACCGTTCGGCGGGGGGGCCTACAATGAGCAGTTCTTC. It is translated as CASSPFGGGAYNEQFF.

This clone is a singleton in its sample. The chain has TRBV5-1 and TRBJ2-3; weak D call: TRBD2 (5 bases). V lost 4 bases and J 4 bases, leaving 13 bases between the germline ends. The germline CDR1 and CDR2 sequences are SGHRS and YFSETQ. The CDR3 has 14 residues. The CDR3 spells CASSASPPPDTQYF. CDR3 coding DNA: TGCGCCAGCAGCGCTAGCCCCCCCCCAGATACGCAGTATTTT.

The J gene is TRBJ2-2, the V gene TRBV11-2; D ambiguous. With 3 bases removed from V and 3 bases from J, the gap between germline ends came to 8 bases. Germline CDR1 is SGHAT and CDR2 is FQNNGV. This CDR3 comprises 14 residues. CDR3 region: CASSFGAYTGELFF. CDR3 coding DNA: TGTGCCAGCAGCTTTGGTGCGTACACCGGGGAGCTGTTTTTT. Full variable domain (remainder filled in from reference TRBV11-2 and TRBJ2-2): EAGVAQSPRYKIIEKRQSVAFWCNPISGHATLYWYQQILGQGPKLLIQFQNNGVVDDSQLPKDRFSAERLKGVDSTLKIQPAKLEDSAVYLCASSFGAYTGELFFGEGSRLTVL.

The gene calls are TRBV4-1 and TRBJ1-5; TRBD1 matches at 8 bases. CDR3 size: 15 residues. Germline trimming cut 2 bases from V and 2 bases from J; bases unmatched to any gene: 2. CDR1 and CDR2 (germline): MGHRA, YSYEKL. DNA of the CDR3: TGCGCCAGCAGCCAAATACAGGGGGGCAATCAGCCCCAGCATTTT. Its protein product is CASSQIQGGNQPQHF.

This rearrangement joins TRBV3-1 (or the pseudogene TRBV3-2) to TRBJ1-1; 9 bases match TRBD1. This CDR3 has 19 amino acids. Unmatched junction bases numbered 11, after V lost 0 bases and J lost 0 bases. CDR1 LGHDT and CDR2 YNNKEL come from the germline V gene (reference sequence). CDR3 DNA sequence: TGTGCCAGCAGCCAAGAGGCTAACAGGGGGCAGAGGATGAACACTGAAGCTTTCTTT. Protein product: CASSQEANRGQRMNTEAFF.